The present T cell receptor (beta chain) was sequenced within a study of control samples from healthy donors and cancer patients (dated by TCRdb to the early 2020s). At the junction V is shortened by 2 bases and J by 6 bases, with 11 bases in between. Based on the germline V gene, the CDR1 and CDR2 sequences are SGHAT and FQNNGV. Spanning cysteine to phenylalanine, the CDR3 consists of 14 amino acids. The DNA shown is the 42-base CDR3, in frame from base 1. Library prep was done by the immunoSEQ multiplex PCR assay. Sourced from immuneACCESS, this table was stored by TCRdb with only in-frame sequences that have V and J called. A share of the clones is absent; for the studies checked, an unresolved V gene accounts for under half, and the remainder has no known explanation. The sample data list about 220,000 clones, and around 94% of these were observed just once. Less than 1.6% of the sample belongs to the ten largest clones.

Remarks on this clone: There is no known antigen for this receptor. Base qualities are not at hand, and no much larger clone is one base apart.

The receptor was derived from a man over 45 in good health. The chain is assembled from TRBV11-2 and TRBJ1-3; TRBD1 is a possible D gene, resting on 5 matching bases. The sample consisted of blood. The CDR3 reads CASSLYQGANTIYF. The nucleotides read TGTGCCAGCAGCTTATATCAGGGTGCAAACACCATATATTTT.